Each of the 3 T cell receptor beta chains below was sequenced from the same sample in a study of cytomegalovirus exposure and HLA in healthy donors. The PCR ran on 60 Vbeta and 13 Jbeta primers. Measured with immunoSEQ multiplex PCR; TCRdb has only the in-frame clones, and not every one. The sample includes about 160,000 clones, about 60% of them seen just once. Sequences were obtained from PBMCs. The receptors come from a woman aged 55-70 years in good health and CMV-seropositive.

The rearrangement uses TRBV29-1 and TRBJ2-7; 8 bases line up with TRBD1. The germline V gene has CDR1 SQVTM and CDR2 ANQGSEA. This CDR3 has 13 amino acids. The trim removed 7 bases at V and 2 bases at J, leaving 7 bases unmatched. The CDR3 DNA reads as TGCAGCGCCGGAGACAGGGGAACCTACGAGCAGTACTTC. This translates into CSAGDRGTYEQYF.

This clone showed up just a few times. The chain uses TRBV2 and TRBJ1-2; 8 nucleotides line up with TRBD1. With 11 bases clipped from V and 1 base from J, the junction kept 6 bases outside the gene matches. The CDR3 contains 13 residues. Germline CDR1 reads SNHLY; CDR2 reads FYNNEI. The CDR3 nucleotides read TGTGCCGGAGGGACAGGCCTTAACTATGGCTACACCTTC. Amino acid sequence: CAGGTGLNYGYTF. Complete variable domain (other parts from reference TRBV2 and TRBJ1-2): EPEVTQTPSHQVTQMGQEVILRCVPISNHLYFYWYRQILGQKVEFLVSFYNNEISEKSEIFDDQFSVERPDGSNFTLKIRSTKLEDSAMYFCAGGTGLNYGYTFGSGTRLTVV.

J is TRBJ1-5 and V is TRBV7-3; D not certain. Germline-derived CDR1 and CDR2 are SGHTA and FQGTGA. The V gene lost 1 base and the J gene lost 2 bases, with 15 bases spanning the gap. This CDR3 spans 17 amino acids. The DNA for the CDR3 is TGTGCCAGCAGCTTAAAATTGTGGGCTTACGGCAATCAGCCCCAGCATTTT. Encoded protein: CASSLKLWAYGNQPQHF.